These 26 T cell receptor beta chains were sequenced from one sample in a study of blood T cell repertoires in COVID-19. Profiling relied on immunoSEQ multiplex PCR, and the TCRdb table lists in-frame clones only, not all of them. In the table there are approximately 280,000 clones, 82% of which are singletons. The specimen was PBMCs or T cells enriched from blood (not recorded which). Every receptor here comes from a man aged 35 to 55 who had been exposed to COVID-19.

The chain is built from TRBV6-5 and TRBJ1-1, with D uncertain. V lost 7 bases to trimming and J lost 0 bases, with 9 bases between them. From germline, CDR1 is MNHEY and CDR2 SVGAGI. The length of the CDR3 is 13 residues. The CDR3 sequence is CASMETVNTEAFF. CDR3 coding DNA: TGTGCCAGCATGGAGACGGTGAACACTGAAGCTTTCTTT.

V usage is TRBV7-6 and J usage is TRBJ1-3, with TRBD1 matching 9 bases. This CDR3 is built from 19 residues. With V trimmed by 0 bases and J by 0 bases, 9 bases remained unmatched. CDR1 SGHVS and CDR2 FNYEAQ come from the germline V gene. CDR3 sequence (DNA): TGTGCCAGCAGCTTAGCGCGGGGGACAGGGTTCACCTCTGGAAACACCATATATTTT. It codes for CASSLARGTGFTSGNTIYF.

The CDR3 coding sequence is TGCAGCGTGTCCGGGACACCTAATTCACCCCTCCACTTT. Its translation: CSVSGTPNSPLHF. V is TRBV29-1 and J is TRBJ1-6; a weak D match, TRBD1 (6 bases). The CDR3 covers 13 residues. The germline V gene encodes CDR1 SQVTM and CDR2 ANQGSEA. Trimming removed 6 bases from V and 6 bases from J, with 12 bases in between.

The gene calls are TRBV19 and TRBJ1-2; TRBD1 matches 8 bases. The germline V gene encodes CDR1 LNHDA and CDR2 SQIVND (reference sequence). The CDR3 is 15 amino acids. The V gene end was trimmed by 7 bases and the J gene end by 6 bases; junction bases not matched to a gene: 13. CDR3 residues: CASKTAGGSGDGYTF. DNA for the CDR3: TGTGCCAGTAAAACCGCAGGGGGCTCGGGTGATGGCTACACCTTC.

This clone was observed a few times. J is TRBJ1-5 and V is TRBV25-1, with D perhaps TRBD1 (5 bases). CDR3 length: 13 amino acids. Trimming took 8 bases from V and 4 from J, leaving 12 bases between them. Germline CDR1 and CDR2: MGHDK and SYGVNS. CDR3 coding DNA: TGTGCCAGCGGCCAGGGTTGGAATCAGCCCCAGCATTTT. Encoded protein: CASGQGWNQPQHF.

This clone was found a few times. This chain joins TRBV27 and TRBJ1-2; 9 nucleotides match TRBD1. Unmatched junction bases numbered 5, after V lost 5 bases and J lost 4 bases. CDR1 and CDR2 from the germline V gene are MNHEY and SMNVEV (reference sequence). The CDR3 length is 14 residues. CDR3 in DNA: TGTGCCAGCAGTAGACAGGGGGGGACCTATGGCTACACCTTC. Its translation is CASSRQGGTYGYTF.

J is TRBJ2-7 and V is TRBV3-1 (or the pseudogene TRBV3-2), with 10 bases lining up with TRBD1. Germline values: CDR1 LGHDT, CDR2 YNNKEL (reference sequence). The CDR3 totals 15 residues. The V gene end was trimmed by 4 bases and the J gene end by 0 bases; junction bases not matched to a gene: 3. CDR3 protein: CASSPWTGGSYEQYF. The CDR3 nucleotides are TGTGCCAGCAGCCCGTGGACAGGGGGCTCCTACGAGCAGTACTTC.

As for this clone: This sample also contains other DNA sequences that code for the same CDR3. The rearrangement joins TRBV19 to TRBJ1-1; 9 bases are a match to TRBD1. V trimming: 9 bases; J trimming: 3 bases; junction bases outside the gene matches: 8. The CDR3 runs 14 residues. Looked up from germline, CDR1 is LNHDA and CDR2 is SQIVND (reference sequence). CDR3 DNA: TGTGCCAGCACCCCGGACAGGGGTTACACTGAAGCTTTCTTT. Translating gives CASTPDRGYTEAFF.

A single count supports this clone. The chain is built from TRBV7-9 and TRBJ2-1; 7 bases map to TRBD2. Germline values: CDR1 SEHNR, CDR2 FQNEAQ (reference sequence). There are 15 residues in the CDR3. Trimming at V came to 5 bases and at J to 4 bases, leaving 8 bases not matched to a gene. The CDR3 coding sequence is TGTGCCAGCAGCGGGACTACTTCCGAATACAATGAGCAGTTCTTC. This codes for CASSGTTSEYNEQFF.

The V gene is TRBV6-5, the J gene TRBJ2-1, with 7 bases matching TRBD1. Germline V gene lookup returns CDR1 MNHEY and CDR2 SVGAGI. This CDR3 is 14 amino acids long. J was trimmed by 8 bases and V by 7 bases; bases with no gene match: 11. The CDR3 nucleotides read TGTGCCAGCAATCAAAAACAGGGGCGGGATGAGCAGTTCTTC. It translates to CASNQKQGRDEQFF.

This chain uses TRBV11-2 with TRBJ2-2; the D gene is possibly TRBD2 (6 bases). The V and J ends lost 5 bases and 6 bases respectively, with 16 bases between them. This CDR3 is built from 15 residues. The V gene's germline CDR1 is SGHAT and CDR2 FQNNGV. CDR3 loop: CASSPGAAAPGELFF. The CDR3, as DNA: TGTGCCAGCAGCCCGGGAGCCGCGGCCCCCGGGGAGCTGTTTTTT.

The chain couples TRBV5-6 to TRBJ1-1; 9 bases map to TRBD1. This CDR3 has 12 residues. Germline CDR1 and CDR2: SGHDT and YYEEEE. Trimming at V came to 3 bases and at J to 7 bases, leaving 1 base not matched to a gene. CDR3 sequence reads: CASSWGQGEAFF. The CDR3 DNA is TGTGCCAGCAGCTGGGGACAGGGTGAAGCTTTCTTT.

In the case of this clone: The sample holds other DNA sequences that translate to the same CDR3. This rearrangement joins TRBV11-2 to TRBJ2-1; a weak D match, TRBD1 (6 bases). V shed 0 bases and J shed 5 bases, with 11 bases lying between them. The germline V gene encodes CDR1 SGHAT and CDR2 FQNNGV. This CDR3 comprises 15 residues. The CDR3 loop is CASSLDRGAHNEQFF. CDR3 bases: TGTGCCAGCAGCTTAGACAGGGGTGCCCACAATGAGCAGTTCTTC.

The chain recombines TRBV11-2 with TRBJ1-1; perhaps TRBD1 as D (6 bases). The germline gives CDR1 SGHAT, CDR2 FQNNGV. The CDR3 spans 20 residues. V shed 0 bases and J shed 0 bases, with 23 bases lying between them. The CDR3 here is CASSLDALRTERSMNTEAFF. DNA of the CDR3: TGTGCCAGCAGCTTAGACGCCCTGCGGACAGAAAGATCTATGAACACTGAAGCTTTCTTT.

The CDR3 reads CASSRTDNTGELFF. CDR3 nucleotides: TGTGCCTCTTCAAGGACAGATAACACCGGGGAGCTGTTTTTT. The chain recombines TRBV30 with TRBJ2-2, with TRBD1 as a possible D gene (6 bases). Trimming removed 7 bases at V and 2 bases at J, with 14 bases between. This CDR3 has 14 residues. Germline CDR1 reads GTSNPN; CDR2 reads SVGIG (reference sequence).

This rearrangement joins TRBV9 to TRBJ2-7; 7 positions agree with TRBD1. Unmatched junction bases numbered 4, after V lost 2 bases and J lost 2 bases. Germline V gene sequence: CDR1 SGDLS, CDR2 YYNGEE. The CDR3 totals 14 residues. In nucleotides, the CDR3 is TGTGCCAGCAGCGTTGGGCAGGGGGCCTACGAGCAGTACTTC. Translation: CASSVGQGAYEQYF.

In DNA form, the CDR3 reads TGCGCCAGCAGTGACGGTTTAAGGTCCCCGAGCGGCTATGGCTACACCTTC. Its translation is CASSDGLRSPSGYGYTF. The chain combines TRBV10-2 with TRBJ1-2, with no clear D. The V end lost 3 bases, the J end lost 4 bases, and 21 bases lay between the germline ends. The germline V gene encodes CDR1 WSHSY and CDR2 SAAADI. The CDR3 loop spans 17 amino acids.

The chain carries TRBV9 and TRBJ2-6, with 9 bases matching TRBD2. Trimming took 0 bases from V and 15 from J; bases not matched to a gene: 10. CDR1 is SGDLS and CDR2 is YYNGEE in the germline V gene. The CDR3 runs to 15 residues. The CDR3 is CASSVVSSGTTDLTF. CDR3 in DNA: TGTGCCAGCAGCGTAGTGTCTAGCGGGACTACCGACCTGACTTTC.

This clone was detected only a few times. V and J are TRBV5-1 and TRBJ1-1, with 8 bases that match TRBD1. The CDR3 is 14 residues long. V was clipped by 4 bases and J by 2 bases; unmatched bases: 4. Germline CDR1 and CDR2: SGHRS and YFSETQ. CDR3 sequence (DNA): TGCGCCAGCAGCGAGTCAGGGGGCAACACTGAAGCTTTCTTT. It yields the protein CASSESGGNTEAFF.

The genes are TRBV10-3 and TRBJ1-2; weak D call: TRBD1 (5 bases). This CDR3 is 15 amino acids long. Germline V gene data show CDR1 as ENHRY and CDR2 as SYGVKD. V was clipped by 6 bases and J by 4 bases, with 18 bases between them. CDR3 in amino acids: CAISPVGHPLYGYTF. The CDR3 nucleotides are TGTGCCATCAGCCCAGTAGGACATCCCCTCTATGGCTACACCTTC.

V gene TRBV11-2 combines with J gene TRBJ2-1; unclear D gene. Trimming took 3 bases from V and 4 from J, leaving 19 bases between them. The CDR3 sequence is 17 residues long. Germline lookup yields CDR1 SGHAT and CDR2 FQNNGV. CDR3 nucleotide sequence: TGTGCCAGCAGCTTTACGGCGGCCGCACAAGTGTACAATGAGCAGTTCTTC. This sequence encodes CASSFTAAAQVYNEQFF.

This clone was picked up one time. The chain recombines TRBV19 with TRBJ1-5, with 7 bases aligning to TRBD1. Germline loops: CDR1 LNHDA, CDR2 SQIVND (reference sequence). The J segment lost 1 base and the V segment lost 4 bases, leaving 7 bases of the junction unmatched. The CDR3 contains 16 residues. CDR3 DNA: TGTGCCAGTAGTAGCAAGACAGGGCTAAGCAATCAGCCCCAGCATTTT. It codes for CASSSKTGLSNQPQHF.

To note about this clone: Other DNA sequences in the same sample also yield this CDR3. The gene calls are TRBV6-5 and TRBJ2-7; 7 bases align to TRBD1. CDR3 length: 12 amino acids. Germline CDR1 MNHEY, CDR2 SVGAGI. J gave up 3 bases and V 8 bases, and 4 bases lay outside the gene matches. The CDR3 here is CASRRDSYEQYF. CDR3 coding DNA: TGTGCCAGCCGACGGGACAGCTACGAGCAGTACTTC.

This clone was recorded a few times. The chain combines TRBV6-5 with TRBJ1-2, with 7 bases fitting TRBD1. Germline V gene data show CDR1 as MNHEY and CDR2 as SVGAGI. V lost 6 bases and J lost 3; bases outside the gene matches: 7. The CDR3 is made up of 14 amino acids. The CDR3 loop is CASRATGMYYGYTF. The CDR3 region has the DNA TGTGCCAGCAGAGCGACAGGGATGTACTATGGCTACACCTTC.

The CDR3 bases are TGTGCCAGCAAACAGAGCTCCTACAATGAGCAGTTCTTC. Its protein product is CASKQSSYNEQFF. The rearrangement uses TRBV13 and TRBJ2-1; no firm D call. Trimming took 7 bases from V and 0 from J, leaving 7 bases between them. Germline V gene lookup returns CDR1 PRHDT and CDR2 FYEKMQ (reference sequence). The CDR3 contains 13 residues.

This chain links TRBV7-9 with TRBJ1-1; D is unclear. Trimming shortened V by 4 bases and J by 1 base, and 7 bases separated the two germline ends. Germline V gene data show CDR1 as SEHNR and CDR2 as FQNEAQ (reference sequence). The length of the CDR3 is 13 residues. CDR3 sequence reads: CASSSRQNTEAFF. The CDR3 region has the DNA TGTGCCAGCAGCTCTCGACAGAACACTGAAGCTTTCTTT. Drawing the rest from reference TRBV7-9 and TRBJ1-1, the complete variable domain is DTGVSQNPRHKITKRGQNVTFRCDPISEHNRLYWYRQTLGQGPEFLTYFQNEAQLEKSRLLSDRFSAERPKGSFSTLEIQRTEQGDSAMYLCASSSRQNTEAFFGQGTRLTVV.